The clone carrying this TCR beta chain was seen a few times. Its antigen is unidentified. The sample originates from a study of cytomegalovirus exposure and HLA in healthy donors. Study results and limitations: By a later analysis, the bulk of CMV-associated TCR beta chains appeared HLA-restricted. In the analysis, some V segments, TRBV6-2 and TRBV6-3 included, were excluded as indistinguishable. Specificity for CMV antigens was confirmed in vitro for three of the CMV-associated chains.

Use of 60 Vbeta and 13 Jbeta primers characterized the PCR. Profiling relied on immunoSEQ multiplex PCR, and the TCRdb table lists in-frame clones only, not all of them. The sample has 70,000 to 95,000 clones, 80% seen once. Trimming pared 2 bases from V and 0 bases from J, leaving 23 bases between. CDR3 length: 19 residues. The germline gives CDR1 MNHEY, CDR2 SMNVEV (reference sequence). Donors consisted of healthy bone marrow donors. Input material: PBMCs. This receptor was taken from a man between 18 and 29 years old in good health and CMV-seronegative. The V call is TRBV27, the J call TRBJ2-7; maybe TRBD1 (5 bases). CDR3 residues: CASSLSLKVKGLSSYEQYF. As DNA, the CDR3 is TGTGCCAGCAGTTTAAGCCTTAAAGTTAAGGGGCTATCCTCCTACGAGCAGTACTTC.